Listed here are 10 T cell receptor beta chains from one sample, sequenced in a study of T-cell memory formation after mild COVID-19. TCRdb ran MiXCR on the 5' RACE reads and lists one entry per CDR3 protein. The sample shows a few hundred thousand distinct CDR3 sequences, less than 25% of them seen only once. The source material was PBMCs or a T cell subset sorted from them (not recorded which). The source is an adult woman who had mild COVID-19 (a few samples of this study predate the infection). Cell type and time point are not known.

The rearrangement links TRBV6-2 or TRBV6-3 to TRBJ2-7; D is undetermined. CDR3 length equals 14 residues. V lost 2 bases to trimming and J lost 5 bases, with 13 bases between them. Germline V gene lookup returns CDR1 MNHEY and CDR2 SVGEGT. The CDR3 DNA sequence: TGTGCCAGCAGTTACGTGGACCTGGGCGACGAGCAGTACTTC. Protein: CASSYVDLGDEQYF.

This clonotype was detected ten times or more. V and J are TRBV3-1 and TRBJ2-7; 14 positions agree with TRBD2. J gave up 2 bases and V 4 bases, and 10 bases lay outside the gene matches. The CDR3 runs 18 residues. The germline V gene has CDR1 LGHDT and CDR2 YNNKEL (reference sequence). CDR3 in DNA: TGTGCCAGCAGCCCCTCCGGGACTAGCGGGAGCTTCGCCTACGAGCAGTACTTC. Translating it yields CASSPSGTSGSFAYEQYF.

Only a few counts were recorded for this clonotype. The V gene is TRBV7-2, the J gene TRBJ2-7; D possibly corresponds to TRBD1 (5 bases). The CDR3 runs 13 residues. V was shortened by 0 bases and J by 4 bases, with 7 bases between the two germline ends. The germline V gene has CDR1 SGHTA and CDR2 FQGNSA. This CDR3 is CASSLARQYEQYF. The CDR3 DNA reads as TGTGCCAGCAGCTTAGCGCGACAGTACGAGCAGTACTTC.

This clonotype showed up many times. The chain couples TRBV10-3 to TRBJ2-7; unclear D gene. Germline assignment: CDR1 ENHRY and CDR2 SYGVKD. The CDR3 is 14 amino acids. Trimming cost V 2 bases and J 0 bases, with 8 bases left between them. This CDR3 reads CAISEGQDSYEQYF. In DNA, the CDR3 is TGTGCCATCAGTGAGGGGCAAGACTCCTACGAGCAGTACTTC.

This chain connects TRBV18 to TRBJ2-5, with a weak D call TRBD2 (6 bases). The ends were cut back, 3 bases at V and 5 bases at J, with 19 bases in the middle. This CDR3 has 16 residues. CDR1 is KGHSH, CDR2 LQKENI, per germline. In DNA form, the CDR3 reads TGTGCCAGCTCACCGGTGACAACCGTCAGCGGGGAGACCCAGTACTTC. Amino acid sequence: CASSPVTTVSGETQYF.

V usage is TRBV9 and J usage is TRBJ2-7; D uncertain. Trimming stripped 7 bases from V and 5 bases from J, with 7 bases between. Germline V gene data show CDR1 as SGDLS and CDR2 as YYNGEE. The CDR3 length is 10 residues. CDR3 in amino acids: CASSKHEQYF. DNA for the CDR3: TGTGCCAGCTCCAAGCACGAGCAGTACTTC.

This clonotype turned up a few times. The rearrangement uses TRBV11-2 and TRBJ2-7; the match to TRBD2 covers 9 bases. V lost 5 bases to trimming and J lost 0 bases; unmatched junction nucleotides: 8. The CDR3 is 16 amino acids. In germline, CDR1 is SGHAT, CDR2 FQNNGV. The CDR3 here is CASSLGLALSSYEQYF. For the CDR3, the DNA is TGTGCCAGCAGCCTAGGACTAGCGCTGAGCTCCTACGAGCAGTACTTC.

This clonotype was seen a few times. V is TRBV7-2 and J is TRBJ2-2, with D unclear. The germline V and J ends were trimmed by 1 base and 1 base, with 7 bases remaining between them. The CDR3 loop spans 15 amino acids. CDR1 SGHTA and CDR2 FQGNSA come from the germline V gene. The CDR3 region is CASSLGVGNTGELFF. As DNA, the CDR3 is TGTGCCAGCAGCTTAGGAGTCGGGAACACCGGGGAGCTGTTTTTT.

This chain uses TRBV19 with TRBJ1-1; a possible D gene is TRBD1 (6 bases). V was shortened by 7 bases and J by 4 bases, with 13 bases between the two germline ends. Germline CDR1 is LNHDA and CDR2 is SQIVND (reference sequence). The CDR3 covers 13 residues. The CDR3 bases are TGTGCCAGTACGGACTTCAGGGGCACTGAAGCTTTCTTT. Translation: CASTDFRGTEAFF.

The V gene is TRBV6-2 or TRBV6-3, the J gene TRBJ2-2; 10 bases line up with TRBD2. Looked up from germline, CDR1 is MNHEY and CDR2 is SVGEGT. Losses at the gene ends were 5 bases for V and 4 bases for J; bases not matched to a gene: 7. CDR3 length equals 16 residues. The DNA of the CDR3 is TGTGCCAGCAGTCCCCAGCGGGGGGGCCCCACCGGGGAGCTGTTTTTT. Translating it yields CASSPQRGGPTGELFF.